Presented here are 32 T cell receptor beta chains from one specimen sequenced in a study of T cell responses to AZD1222 COVID-19 vaccine. TCRdb keeps only in-frame clones here, not all; method: immunoSEQ multiplex PCR. The sample lists roughly 150,000 clones; about 89% were seen once. Sequences were derived from peripheral blood, sampled 28 days after the second AZD1222 dose. The receptors originated from an adult who received the AZD1222 COVID-19 vaccine.

The chain recombines TRBV24-1 with TRBJ1-4; a weak D match, TRBD1 (5 bases). This CDR3 is built from 15 residues. Trimming took 6 bases from V and 0 from J, leaving 10 bases between them. The germline CDR1 and CDR2 sequences are KGHDR and SFDVKD. The CDR3 DNA follows: TGTGCCACCAGTCCCTCGGGGGCAACTAATGAAAAACTGTTTTTT. Its protein is CATSPSGATNEKLFF.

The chain employs TRBV28 and TRBJ2-1, with D perhaps given as TRBD1 or TRBD2 (6 bases each). From germline, CDR1 is MDHEN and CDR2 SYDVKM. CDR3 length: 14 amino acids. V lost 7 bases, J lost 7 bases, and 17 bases lay in between. CDR3 residues: CASTPGAALNEQFF. DNA for the CDR3: TGTGCCAGCACCCCGGGGGCGGCACTGAATGAGCAGTTCTTC.

The J gene is TRBJ1-1, the V gene TRBV27, with D possibly matching TRBD1 (6 bases). V shed 0 bases and J shed 5 bases, with 16 bases lying between them. This CDR3 spans 16 amino acids. Germline assignment: CDR1 MNHEY and CDR2 SMNVEV (reference sequence). The CDR3 nucleotides are TGTGCCAGCAGTTTATCAGGGGGTATGGTAGGAACTGAAGCTTTCTTT. Protein sequence: CASSLSGGMVGTEAFF.

The chain joins TRBV29-1 to TRBJ2-1; D perhaps matches TRBD1 (6 bases). The CDR3 extends over 13 amino acids. V dropped 4 bases and J dropped 5 bases, with 12 bases sitting between them. Germline values: CDR1 SQVTM, CDR2 ANQGSEA. CDR3 region: CSVGTVTDNEQFF. The CDR3 DNA sequence: TGCAGCGTTGGGACAGTTACCGACAATGAGCAGTTCTTC.

The CDR3 spells CASSLTDPGEQYF. CDR3 sequence (DNA): TGTGCCAGCAGCTTGACTGACCCCGGGGAGCAGTACTTC. The V call is TRBV9, the J call TRBJ2-7; the D is unclear. CDR3 size: 13 residues. The V end was cut by 4 bases, the J end by 7 bases, with 15 bases between. Looked up from germline, CDR1 is SGDLS and CDR2 is YYNGEE.

This sequence joins TRBV5-1 and TRBJ2-3; D gene uncertain. Germline V gene lookup returns CDR1 SGHRS and CDR2 YFSETQ. This CDR3 region has 15 residues. V was cut by 1 base and J by 0 bases, with 9 bases left in between. The CDR3 nucleotides read TGCGCCAGCAGCTTGAGGGTCGGGAGCACAGATACGCAGTATTTT. Protein: CASSLRVGSTDTQYF.

The chain joins TRBV11-2 to TRBJ2-7, with TRBD2 matching over 8 bases. Germline CDR1 and CDR2: SGHAT and FQNNGV. This CDR3 has 15 residues. Trimming took 5 bases from V and 2 from J; bases not matched to a gene: 8. CDR3 DNA: TGTGCCAGCAGCCCGCCGGGACTAGAGGCCTACGAGCAGTACTTC. Encoded protein: CASSPPGLEAYEQYF.

V usage is TRBV6-4 and J usage is TRBJ1-6; D call uncertain. Germline CDR1 and CDR2: MRHNA and SNTAGT. The CDR3 runs to 13 residues. Trimming stripped 0 bases from V and 3 bases from J, with 0 bases between. CDR3 in DNA: TGTGCCAGCAGTGACTCCTATAATTCACCCCTCCACTTT. This gives the protein CASSDSYNSPLHF.

The J gene is TRBJ1-6, the V gene TRBV28; no clear D. The CDR3 length is 12 residues. Trimming shortened V by 5 bases and J by 10 bases, and 9 bases separated the two germline ends. Germline V gene lookup returns CDR1 MDHEN and CDR2 SYDVKM. The CDR3 spells CASSTRYSPLHF. The CDR3 nucleotides read TGTGCCAGCAGTACAAGATACTCACCCCTCCACTTT.

The V and J genes are TRBV19 and TRBJ1-6, with D unclear. V was clipped by 2 bases and J by 9 bases, with 5 bases between them. Germline values: CDR1 LNHDA, CDR2 SQIVND (reference sequence). The CDR3 runs 12 residues. The chain's CDR3 is CASSIRGSPLHF. The CDR3 DNA sequence: TGTGCCAGTAGTATACGCGGTTCACCCCTCCACTTT. Looking up the rest from reference TRBV19 and TRBJ1-6 gives the full variable domain: DGGITQSPKYLFRKEGQNVTLSCEQNLNHDAMYWYRQDPGQGLRLIYYSQIVNDFQKGDIAEGYSVSREKKESFPLTVTSAQKNPTAFYLCASSIRGSPLHFGNGTRLTVT.

J is TRBJ2-7 and V is TRBV6-6, with D perhaps TRBD1 (6 bases). This CDR3 region has 14 residues. With 5 bases removed from V and 3 bases from J, the gap between germline ends came to 14 bases. Germline assignment: CDR1 MNHNY and CDR2 SVGAGI (reference sequence). CDR3 sequence (DNA): TGTGCCAGCAGTACCTTTACAGGGATCTACGAGCAGTACTTC. Amino acids: CASSTFTGIYEQYF.

V is TRBV6-4 and J is TRBJ2-3; 8 bases match TRBD2. Germline CDR1 reads MRHNA; CDR2 reads SNTAGT. The junction had 0 bases not matched to a gene; V was cut back by 3 bases and J by 1 base. This CDR3 contains 14 residues. The CDR3 nucleotides are TGTGCCAGCAGTGAAGCGGGAGGCACAGATACGCAGTATTTT. Protein: CASSEAGGTDTQYF.

This chain uses TRBV5-5 with TRBJ2-7; 10 positions agree with TRBD2. CDR1 and CDR2 (germline): SGHKS, YYEKEE (reference sequence). This CDR3 spans 19 amino acids. The trim removed 4 bases at V and 2 bases at J, leaving 18 bases unmatched. The CDR3 sequence is CASSARAGGPSGHPYEQYF. CDR3 nucleotides: TGTGCCAGCAGCGCGAGAGCGGGAGGGCCCTCAGGGCACCCCTACGAGCAGTACTTC. Complete variable domain (other parts from reference TRBV5-5 and TRBJ2-7): DAGVTQSPTHLIKTRGQQVTLRCSPISGHKSVSWYQQVLGQGPQFIFQYYEKEERGRGNFPDRFSARQFPNYSSELNVNALLLGDSALYLCASSARAGGPSGHPYEQYFGPGTRLTVT.

V is TRBV25-1 and J is TRBJ1-4; D gene uncertain. The CDR3 consists of 12 residues. V was pared by 10 bases and J by 5 bases, with 11 bases between. Germline values: CDR1 MGHDK, CDR2 SYGVNS. The CDR3 DNA is TGTGCCACCGGCAGGCACAATGAAAAACTGTTTTTT. It is translated as CATGRHNEKLFF.

The rearrangement joins TRBV5-6 to TRBJ2-4; the D gene could be TRBD1 or TRBD2 (5 bases each). This CDR3 comprises 16 residues. Trimming cost V 4 bases and J 0 bases, with 14 bases left between them. Germline lookup yields CDR1 SGHDT and CDR2 YYEEEE. This CDR3 is CASSLMRGVAKNIQYF. CDR3 DNA: TGTGCCAGCAGCCTTATGAGGGGAGTAGCCAAAAACATTCAGTACTTC.

The rearrangement links TRBV6-2 or TRBV6-3 to TRBJ1-2, with D hard to call. Germline loops: CDR1 MNHEY, CDR2 SVGEGT. V was cut by 2 bases and J by 1 base, with 14 bases left in between. This CDR3 contains 16 residues. CDR3 DNA: TGTGCCAGCAGTTACGCGAGGTTAGGGCATAACTATGGCTACACCTTC. It translates to CASSYARLGHNYGYTF.

The genes are TRBV5-1 and TRBJ2-3; 7 nucleotides line up with TRBD2. The CDR3 extends over 14 amino acids. Germline values: CDR1 SGHRS, CDR2 YFSETQ. Germline trimming cut 7 bases from V and 5 bases from J; bases unmatched to any gene: 10. CDR3 protein: CASGPSGGKDTQYF. In DNA form, the CDR3 reads TGCGCCAGCGGGCCTTCGGGGGGTAAAGATACGCAGTATTTT.

This clone was counted once. The rearrangement joins TRBV27 to TRBJ2-5, with 10 bases matching TRBD2. This CDR3 comprises 17 residues. The J segment lost 4 bases and the V segment lost 6 bases, leaving 14 bases of the junction unmatched. In germline, CDR1 is MNHEY, CDR2 SMNVEV (reference sequence). The chain's CDR3 is CASRSGPGLATGETQYF. The CDR3 DNA reads TGTGCCAGCAGGAGCGGACCGGGACTAGCGACGGGAGAGACCCAGTACTTC.

The chain has TRBV19 and TRBJ1-1; D might be TRBD1 (5 bases). The V and J ends lost 4 bases and 5 bases respectively, with 14 bases between them. This CDR3 has 14 amino acids. The germline V gene has CDR1 LNHDA and CDR2 SQIVND (reference sequence). The CDR3 coding sequence is TGTGCCAGTAGTAACCGGGGGACGGGGACTGAAGCTTTCTTT. Translation: CASSNRGTGTEAFF.

The chain couples TRBV6-6 to TRBJ2-7; D is perhaps TRBD2 (5 bases). V was cut by 6 bases and J by 1 base, with 10 bases left in between. The CDR3 runs to 13 residues. From germline, CDR1 is MNHNY and CDR2 SVGAGI (reference sequence). CDR3 DNA sequence: TGTGCCAGCAGGGAAGGGAGATCCTACGAGCAGTACTTC. It yields the protein CASREGRSYEQYF.

This chain joins TRBV2 and TRBJ1-5; the D is unclear. This CDR3 spans 17 amino acids. Germline values: CDR1 SNHLY, CDR2 FYNNEI. V gave up 3 bases and J gave up 0 bases, with 15 bases separating them. CDR3 region: CASSDLFVFSSNQPQHF. The CDR3 coding sequence is TGTGCCAGCAGTGACCTCTTCGTTTTCTCTAGCAATCAGCCCCAGCATTTT.

This sequence joins TRBV7-9 and TRBJ1-2; unclear D gene. V was cut by 0 bases and J by 6 bases, with 5 bases left in between. This CDR3 has 12 residues. Germline lookup yields CDR1 SEHNR and CDR2 FQNEAQ (reference sequence). This CDR3 is CASSLASNGYTF. DNA for the CDR3: TGTGCCAGCAGCTTAGCCTCGAATGGCTACACCTTC.

This clone was detected only once. The gene calls are TRBV25-1 and TRBJ2-1; D may be TRBD1 (6 bases). V was clipped by 6 bases and J by 4 bases, with 16 bases between them. The CDR3 has 15 amino acids. Germline CDR1 reads MGHDK; CDR2 reads SYGVNS. The CDR3 DNA is TGTGCCAGCAGCCAAACAGGGATGAAATACAATGAGCAGTTCTTC. This codes for CASSQTGMKYNEQFF.

The CDR3 bases are TGTGCCAGCAGCCGAGCGGGCTCCTACGAGCAGTACTTC. It translates to CASSRAGSYEQYF. The chain combines TRBV3-1 (or the pseudogene TRBV3-2) with TRBJ2-7; a possible D gene is TRBD2 (6 bases). The CDR3 runs 13 residues. CDR1 LGHDT and CDR2 YNNKEL come from the germline V gene (reference sequence). V lost 4 bases and J lost 0, with 7 bases in between.

The gene calls are TRBV5-1 and TRBJ2-1; 7 positions match TRBD1. CDR3 size: 15 residues. CDR1 SGHRS and CDR2 YFSETQ come from the germline V gene. V was clipped by 0 bases and J by 4 bases; unmatched bases: 4. The CDR3 region is CASSLGGTEYNEQFF. The CDR3 region has the DNA TGCGCCAGCAGCTTGGGAGGGACAGAATACAATGAGCAGTTCTTC.

The J gene is TRBJ2-5, the V gene TRBV7-7; TRBD2 matches at 10 bases. The CDR3 has 14 amino acids. Germline lookup yields CDR1 SSHAT and CDR2 FNYEAQ (reference sequence). In DNA, the CDR3 is TGTGCTAGCGGGAAGAGCGGGGGGGAAGAGACCCAGTACTTC. Residues: CASGKSGGEETQYF.

The chain joins TRBV28 to TRBJ2-5; the D is unclear. CDR3 size: 14 residues. The germline V gene encodes CDR1 MDHEN and CDR2 SYDVKM. V lost 1 base and J lost 2, with 8 bases in between. In nucleotides, the CDR3 is TGTGCCAGCAGTTTATTCGGTACACAAGAGACCCAGTACTTC. Its translation is CASSLFGTQETQYF.

The chain carries TRBV4-1 and TRBJ2-3; 12 bases agree with TRBD2. Germline CDR1 reads MGHRA; CDR2 reads YSYEKL. This CDR3 is 17 amino acids long. The ends lost 2 bases at V and 6 bases at J; junction bases unmatched: 9. Here the CDR3 DNA reads TGCGCCAGCAGCCAACCTCTAGCGGGAGGGCCGATTGATACGCAGTATTTT. Translation: CASSQPLAGGPIDTQYF.

J is TRBJ2-2 and V is TRBV7-6, with D perhaps matching TRBD1 or TRBD2 (5 bases each). V shed 5 bases and J shed 3 bases, with 10 bases lying between them. The CDR3 length is 14 residues. The germline CDR1 and CDR2 sequences are SGHVS and FNYEAQ. This CDR3 reads CASSMGTDTGELFF. The CDR3, as DNA: TGTGCCAGCAGCATGGGGACGGACACCGGGGAGCTGTTTTTT.

The V and J genes are TRBV14 and TRBJ1-2, with D tentatively TRBD1 (6 bases). V was trimmed by 4 bases and J by 8 bases, leaving 17 bases between them. This CDR3 region has 14 residues. Germline CDR1 reads SGHDN; CDR2 reads FVKESK. The CDR3 DNA reads as TGTGCCAGCAGCCCCGGCAGGGGCACTTGGGGCTACACCTTC. This translates into CASSPGRGTWGYTF.

This clone came up a few times. This sequence joins TRBV20-1 and TRBJ1-2; D possibly corresponds to TRBD1 (6 bases). Trimming left V 4 bases short and J 4 bases short, with 10 bases between. The CDR3 has 12 residues. Per germline, CDR1 DFQATT and CDR2 SNEGSKA (reference sequence). The CDR3 here is CSATEGGYGYTF. The CDR3 DNA follows: TGCAGTGCTACTGAAGGGGGCTATGGCTACACCTTC.

V is TRBV6-5 and J is TRBJ1-1; D is unclear. This CDR3 comprises 13 residues. The V gene's germline CDR1 is MNHEY and CDR2 SVGAGI. V was trimmed by 4 bases and J by 6 bases, leaving 12 bases between them. The CDR3 DNA reads as TGTGCCAGCAGTTCCGCCGGCGTGGCTGAAGCTTTCTTT. Its protein product is CASSSAGVAEAFF.